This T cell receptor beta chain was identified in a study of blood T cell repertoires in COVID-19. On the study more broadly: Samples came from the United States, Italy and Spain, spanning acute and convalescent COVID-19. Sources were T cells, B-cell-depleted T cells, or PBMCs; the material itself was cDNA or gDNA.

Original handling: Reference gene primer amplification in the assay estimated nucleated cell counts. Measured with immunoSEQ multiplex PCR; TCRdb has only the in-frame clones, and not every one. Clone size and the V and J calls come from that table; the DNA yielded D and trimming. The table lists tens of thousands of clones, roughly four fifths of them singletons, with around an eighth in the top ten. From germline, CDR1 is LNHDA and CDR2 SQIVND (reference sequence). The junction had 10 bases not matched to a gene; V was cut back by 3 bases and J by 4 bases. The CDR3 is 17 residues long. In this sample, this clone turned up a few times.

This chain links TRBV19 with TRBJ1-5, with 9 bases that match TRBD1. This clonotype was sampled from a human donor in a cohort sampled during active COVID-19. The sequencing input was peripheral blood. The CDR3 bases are TGTGCCAGTAGTATTCTGGACAGGGGTTTTCGGAATCAGCCCCAGCATTTT. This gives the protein CASSILDRGFRNQPQHF.